The 14 T cell receptor beta chains presented below share a single source sample, sequenced in a study of control samples from healthy donors and cancer patients. Measured with immunoSEQ multiplex PCR; TCRdb has only the in-frame clones, and not every one. The data show 150,000 to 200,000 clones, around 90% seen once. What was sequenced was blood. These TCRs come from a woman aged 50 to 60 in good health.

This clone came up a few times. The V call is TRBV5-1, the J call TRBJ2-7; D ambiguous. The CDR3 is made up of 14 amino acids. The germline V gene has CDR1 SGHRS and CDR2 YFSETQ. Trimming took 4 bases from V and 2 from J, leaving 13 bases between them. This CDR3 reads CASSPDLPAYEQYF. CDR3 coding DNA: TGCGCCAGCAGCCCGGACCTTCCGGCCTACGAGCAGTACTTC.

V gene TRBV29-1 combines with J gene TRBJ1-6; 7 bases fit TRBD1. With 4 bases clipped from V and 7 bases from J, the junction kept 7 bases outside the gene matches. The CDR3 is 14 amino acids. Germline V gene lookup returns CDR1 SQVTM and CDR2 ANQGSEA. The CDR3 region is CSVGSGQENSPLHF. CDR3 nucleotide sequence: TGCAGCGTTGGATCCGGACAGGAGAATTCACCCCTCCACTTT.

The chain carries TRBV28 and TRBJ2-1; TRBD2 matches 13 bases. J lost 9 bases, V lost 3 bases, and 5 bases had no gene match. The CDR3 is made up of 15 amino acids. CDR1 MDHEN and CDR2 SYDVKM come from the germline V gene. The DNA of the CDR3 is TGTGCCAGCAGTTTGCCGGGACTAGCGGGATTTGAGCAGTTCTTC. Translation: CASSLPGLAGFEQFF. Drawing the rest from reference TRBV28 and TRBJ2-1, the complete variable domain is DVKVTQSSRYLVKRTGEKVFLECVQDMDHENMFWYRQDPGLGLRLIYFSYDVKMKEKGDIPEGYSVSREKKERFSLILESASTNQTSMYLCASSLPGLAGFEQFFGPGTRLTVL.

This chain joins TRBV9 and TRBJ2-7; 12 nucleotides match TRBD1. This CDR3 region has 15 residues. Germline-derived CDR1 and CDR2 are SGDLS and YYNGEE. V shed 3 bases, J shed 5 bases, and the junction held 6 bases outside the gene matches. This CDR3 reads CASSGGQGALDEQYF. The CDR3 nucleotides are TGTGCCAGCAGCGGGGGACAGGGGGCGCTGGACGAGCAGTACTTC.

There are a few counts of this clone. The chain couples TRBV7-2 to TRBJ2-3, with D tentatively TRBD1 (6 bases). CDR1 is SGHTA, CDR2 FQGNSA, per germline. The CDR3 has 13 amino acids. V lost 5 bases and J 4 bases, leaving 10 bases between the germline ends. CDR3 residues: CASSNRAPDTQYF. The DNA for the CDR3 is TGTGCCAGCAGCAACAGGGCCCCAGATACGCAGTATTTT. Based on the CDR3 plus reference TRBV7-2 and TRBJ2-3, the full variable domain is GAGVSQSPSNKVTEKGKDVELRCDPISGHTALYWYRQSLGQGLEFLIYFQGNSAPDKSGLPSDRFSAERTGGSVSTLTIQRTQQEDSAVYLCASSNRAPDTQYFGPGTRLTVL.

V and J are TRBV28 and TRBJ1-5; D uncertain. V was shortened by 2 bases and J by 6 bases, with 5 bases between the two germline ends. Germline V gene data show CDR1 as MDHEN and CDR2 as SYDVKM. CDR3 size: 12 residues. The CDR3 nucleotides read TGTGCCAGCAGTTTACGGGGTCAGCCCCAGCATTTT. As protein: CASSLRGQPQHF.

J is TRBJ1-1 and V is TRBV4-3, with 7 nucleotides matching TRBD1. Germline V lookup: CDR1 LGHNA, CDR2 YSLEER. V lost 4 bases, J lost 7 bases, and 6 bases stayed unmatched. This CDR3 contains 13 residues. The DNA of the CDR3 is TGCGCCAGCAGCCCACGTAGGGACAGTGAAGCTTTCTTT. It encodes CASSPRRDSEAFF.

This clone appeared a single time. This chain connects TRBV29-1 to TRBJ2-7, with unresolved D. Germline V gene data show CDR1 as SQVTM and CDR2 as ANQGSEA. The CDR3 has 12 amino acids. V was pared by 7 bases and J by 0 bases, with 10 bases between. DNA of the CDR3: TGCAGCGGCGTGGGAAGCTCCTACGAGCAGTACTTC. Translation gives CSGVGSSYEQYF.

This rearrangement joins TRBV27 to TRBJ2-2; 13 bases agree with TRBD2. Germline loops: CDR1 MNHEY, CDR2 SMNVEV (reference sequence). V was pared by 1 base and J by 0 bases, with 11 bases of the junction left unmatched. The CDR3 contains 21 residues. CDR3 sequence (DNA): TGTGCCAGCAGTTTATGGTTTATTGGGGGACTAGCGGGGACGAACACCGGGGAGCTGTTTTTT. Residues: CASSLWFIGGLAGTNTGELFF.

This rearrangement joins TRBV28 to TRBJ2-2; 8 positions match TRBD2. Germline V gene lookup returns CDR1 MDHEN and CDR2 SYDVKM. The CDR3 spans 15 residues. The V segment lost 5 bases and the J segment 0 bases; nucleotides outside the gene matches: 2. CDR3 sequence: CASSDSGTNTGELFF. The CDR3 DNA is TGTGCCAGCAGTGATAGCGGGACGAACACCGGGGAGCTGTTTTTT.

A note on this clone: This specimen includes other DNA sequences encoding the same CDR3. V gene TRBV19 combines with J gene TRBJ2-7, with 7 bases matching TRBD1. After removal of 4 bases from V and 1 base from J, the junction contained 7 bases not matched to a gene. CDR3 length: 15 residues. CDR1 and CDR2 (germline): LNHDA, SQIVND (reference sequence). The DNA of the CDR3 is TGTGCCAGTAGTACCCGACAGGGATCTTCCTACGAGCAGTACTTC. Protein: CASSTRQGSSYEQYF. Together with reference TRBV19 and TRBJ2-7, the CDR3 gives the full variable domain: DGGITQSPKYLFRKEGQNVTLSCEQNLNHDAMYWYRQDPGQGLRLIYYSQIVNDFQKGDIAEGYSVSREKKESFPLTVTSAQKNPTAFYLCASSTRQGSSYEQYFGPGTRLTVT.

The J gene is TRBJ2-7, the V gene TRBV9; tentatively, D is TRBD2 (5 bases). Germline assignment: CDR1 SGDLS and CDR2 YYNGEE. V dropped 7 bases and J dropped 5 bases, with 10 bases sitting between them. This CDR3 is built from 11 residues. The CDR3 DNA reads as TGTGCCAGCGGACGGGAAAACGAGCAGTACTTC. Its translation: CASGRENEQYF. The full variable domain, in which reference TRBV9 and TRBJ2-7 provide the parts outside the CDR3, is DSGVTQTPKHLITATGQRVTLRCSPRSGDLSVYWYQQSLDQGLQFLIQYYNGEERAKGNILERFSAQQFPDLHSELNLSSLELGDSALYFCASGRENEQYFGPGTRLTVT.

This chain joins TRBV5-1 and TRBJ2-1; 7 bases are shared with TRBD2. The ends lost 5 bases at V and 2 bases at J; junction bases unmatched: 10. CDR1 SGHRS and CDR2 YFSETQ come from the germline V gene. This CDR3 is built from 16 residues. The CDR3, as DNA: TGCGCCAGCAGATTGCCTAGCGGTCCCGCCTACAATGAGCAGTTCTTC. Protein product: CASRLPSGPAYNEQFF.

The CDR3 loop is CASSYYSGGYTDTQYF. The CDR3 nucleotides are TGTGCCAGCAGTTACTATAGCGGGGGTTACACAGATACGCAGTATTTT. The J gene is TRBJ2-3, the V gene TRBV6-2 or TRBV6-3; TRBD2 matches 9 bases. The V segment lost 1 base and the J segment 2 bases; nucleotides outside the gene matches: 4. Germline CDR1 reads MNHEY; CDR2 reads SVGEGT. This CDR3 comprises 16 residues.